These 32 T cell receptor beta chains were sequenced from one sample in a study of T cells in localized non-small cell lung cancer. Clones were sequenced by immunoSEQ multiplex PCR, and TCRdb holds only the in-frame ones, with some missing. The profile shows more than 30,000 clones, just over 85% of them singletons. The sample was peripheral blood, taken before any cancer treatment. These receptors were taken from a male donor older than 55 with stage III lung adenocarcinoma.

The chain combines TRBV5-4 with TRBJ2-5; tentative D call: TRBD2 (7 bases). Deletions cut 3 bases from V and 5 bases from J, with 17 bases between. Germline V lookup: CDR1 SGHNT, CDR2 YYREEE (reference sequence). The CDR3 covers 15 residues. The CDR3 DNA is TGTGCCAGCAGCTCCGATGGGGGGGCGGGGGAGACCCAGTACTTC. Translated: CASSSDGGAGETQYF. Complete variable domain (other parts from reference TRBV5-4 and TRBJ2-5): ETGVTQSPTHLIKTRGQQVTLRCSSQSGHNTVSWYQQALGQGPQFIFQYYREEENGRGNFPPRFSGLQFPNYSSELNVNALELDDSALYLCASSSDGGAGETQYFGPGTRLLVL.

The chain uses TRBV19 and TRBJ2-1; TRBD2 aligns across 9 bases. The CDR3 length is 16 residues. Trimming removed 6 bases from V and 4 bases from J; junction bases left unmatched: 10. Germline V gene sequence: CDR1 LNHDA, CDR2 SQIVND (reference sequence). The chain's CDR3 is CASSRYSGGTYNEQFF. CDR3 nucleotide sequence: TGTGCCAGTAGCCGTTATAGCGGGGGTACGTACAATGAGCAGTTCTTC.

This chain connects TRBV30 to TRBJ2-2; D gene ambiguous. Germline V CDR1 and CDR2: GTSNPN, SVGIG (reference sequence). V was cut by 1 base and J by 6 bases, with 9 bases left in between. The CDR3 is 13 amino acids. The CDR3 nucleotides are TGTGCCTGGAGTGGAAGCTCGGCCGGGGAGCTGTTTTTT. Translated, it gives CAWSGSSAGELFF.

V and J are TRBV6-1 and TRBJ1-3; 7 bases are a match to TRBD1. CDR1 is MNHNS and CDR2 is SASEGT in the germline V gene. The CDR3 covers 17 residues. J gave up 2 bases and V 0 bases, and 7 bases lay outside the gene matches. Here the CDR3 DNA reads TGTGCCAGCAGTGAAGCCACAGGGGCAAACCCTGGAAACACCATATATTTT. It is translated as CASSEATGANPGNTIYF.

This clone has a single count. The chain employs TRBV14 and TRBJ2-7; 7 bases map to TRBD2. This CDR3 is built from 14 residues. In germline, CDR1 is SGHDN, CDR2 FVKESK. Losses at the gene ends were 3 bases for V and 5 bases for J; bases not matched to a gene: 7. The CDR3 reads CASSHWTSYDEQYF. As DNA, the CDR3 is TGTGCCAGCAGCCACTGGACTAGTTACGACGAGCAGTACTTC.

This clone was seen only once. V gene TRBV7-8 combines with J gene TRBJ1-1, with D hard to call. CDR3 length: 13 amino acids. Germline-derived CDR1 and CDR2 are SGHVS and FQNEAQ. V was cut by 2 bases and J by 4 bases, with 8 bases left in between. This chain's CDR3 is CASSLLSGTEAFF. Written as DNA, the CDR3 is TGTGCCAGCAGCTTATTGTCGGGCACTGAAGCTTTCTTT.

V is TRBV4-2 and J is TRBJ2-3; 9 nucleotides match TRBD2. Germline lookup yields CDR1 LGHNA and CDR2 YNFKEQ. This CDR3 region has 14 residues. Losses at the gene ends were 3 bases for V and 5 bases for J; bases not matched to a gene: 3. CDR3 bases: TGTGCCAGCAGCCAGGGACTAGCACAAGATACGCAGTATTTT. Translation: CASSQGLAQDTQYF.

Only one count was recorded for this clone. In nucleotides, the CDR3 is TGCAGTGCTCAAAGGGACACTGAAGCTTTCTTT. Residues: CSAQRDTEAFF. The V gene is TRBV20-1, the J gene TRBJ1-1, with D unclear. CDR1 DFQATT and CDR2 SNEGSKA come from the germline V gene (reference sequence). CDR3 length: 11 residues. V was trimmed by 5 bases and J by 3 bases, leaving 7 bases between them.

This chain uses TRBV6-1 with TRBJ1-5, with D unresolved. This CDR3 spans 13 amino acids. Germline CDR1 is MNHNS and CDR2 is SASEGT. Between the trimmed V and J ends, which lost 7 bases and 3 bases, there was a span of 10 bases. CDR3 bases: TGTGCCAGCAACCAGGCATTCAATCAGCCCCAGCATTTT. Its protein product is CASNQAFNQPQHF.

The chain employs TRBV5-6 and TRBJ1-2; TRBD1 might be the D (5 bases). V was pared by 1 base and J by 5 bases, with 9 bases between. The V gene's germline CDR1 is SGHDT and CDR2 YYEEEE. CDR3 size: 13 residues. The CDR3 is CASSLRGHYGYTF. CDR3 nucleotides: TGTGCCAGCAGCTTGAGAGGACATTATGGCTACACCTTC.

The chain is built from TRBV5-1 and TRBJ2-3; TRBD2 agrees at 12 bases. J was trimmed by 5 bases and V by 4 bases; bases with no gene match: 8. CDR1 and CDR2 from the germline V gene are SGHRS and YFSETQ. The CDR3 spans 16 residues. The CDR3, as DNA: TGCGCCAGCAGCCCCTTTACTAGCGGGAGGCTAGATACGCAGTATTTT. Its protein is CASSPFTSGRLDTQYF.

J is TRBJ1-1 and V is TRBV11-3, with 8 positions matching TRBD1. The CDR3 runs to 12 residues. The V gene end was trimmed by 0 bases and the J gene end by 10 bases; junction bases not matched to a gene: 1. The germline V gene has CDR1 SGHNT and CDR2 YENEEA. CDR3 sequence reads: CASSLDRGRAFF. CDR3 nucleotide sequence: TGTGCCAGCAGCTTAGACAGGGGGCGAGCTTTCTTT.

This chain joins TRBV11-2 and TRBJ1-5; D not resolved. Germline CDR1 and CDR2: SGHAT and FQNNGV. The V and J ends lost 0 bases and 3 bases respectively, with 3 bases between them. The CDR3 consists of 13 residues. CDR3 DNA: TGTGCCAGCAGCTTAGAAACCAATCAGCCCCAGCATTTT. It specifies CASSLETNQPQHF.

The rearrangement uses TRBV5-1 and TRBJ2-2; 10 bases match TRBD1. V lost 3 bases to trimming and J lost 0 bases; unmatched junction nucleotides: 2. CDR3 length: 16 residues. Germline assignment: CDR1 SGHRS and CDR2 YFSETQ. The chain's CDR3 is CASSWTGGSNTGELFF. CDR3 DNA: TGCGCCAGCAGCTGGACAGGGGGGTCGAACACCGGGGAGCTGTTTTTT.

The genes are TRBV6-6 and TRBJ1-5; TRBD1 agrees at 7 bases. Germline CDR1 and CDR2: MNHNY and SVGAGI (reference sequence). The J segment lost 3 bases and the V segment lost 5 bases, leaving 10 bases of the junction unmatched. This CDR3 is 16 amino acids long. This chain's CDR3 is CASSTRQGGNNQPQHF. The CDR3 DNA follows: TGTGCCAGCAGTACGCGACAGGGTGGAAACAATCAGCCCCAGCATTTT.

The chain recombines TRBV6-1 with TRBJ1-5; unclear D gene. This CDR3 region has 18 residues. The germline V and J ends were trimmed by 1 base and 2 bases, with 18 bases remaining between them. CDR1 is MNHNS and CDR2 is SASEGT in the germline V gene. DNA for the CDR3: TGTGCCAGCAGTGAAGGTCTTGGGAGGGAGGACGGCAATCAGCCCCAGCATTTT. This encodes CASSEGLGREDGNQPQHF.

The chain joins TRBV19 to TRBJ2-2; 8 bases map to TRBD1. V lost 6 bases and J lost 0; bases outside the gene matches: 6. The CDR3 is 16 amino acids. CDR1 LNHDA and CDR2 SQIVND come from the germline V gene (reference sequence). CDR3: CASRPQGAPNTGELFF. DNA for the CDR3: TGTGCCAGTAGGCCCCAGGGGGCCCCGAACACCGGGGAGCTGTTTTTT. The full variable domain, rest sourced from reference TRBV19 and TRBJ2-2, is DGGITQSPKYLFRKEGQNVTLSCEQNLNHDAMYWYRQDPGQGLRLIYYSQIVNDFQKGDIAEGYSVSREKKESFPLTVTSAQKNPTAFYLCASRPQGAPNTGELFFGEGSRLTVL.

The J gene is TRBJ2-1, the V gene TRBV9; D perhaps matches TRBD2 (5 bases). Between the trimmed V and J ends, which lost 1 base and 1 base, there was a span of 9 bases. The CDR3 consists of 15 residues. CDR1 and CDR2 (germline): SGDLS, YYNGEE. CDR3 nucleotides: TGTGCCAGCAGCGTACTAGCCTCTTCCTACAATGAGCAGTTCTTC. Translated: CASSVLASSYNEQFF.

The chain is built from TRBV19 and TRBJ2-1, with 13 nucleotides matching TRBD2. Germline trimming cut 6 bases from V and 4 bases from J; bases unmatched to any gene: 3. Per the germline V gene, CDR1 is LNHDA and CDR2 is SQIVND (reference sequence). The CDR3 spans 15 residues. The CDR3 reads CASRVLAGGYNEQFF. DNA for the CDR3: TGTGCCAGTAGAGTACTAGCGGGAGGGTACAATGAGCAGTTCTTC.

The chain has TRBV10-3 and TRBJ2-3; a possible D gene is TRBD2 (5 bases). Trimming removed 11 bases from V and 4 bases from J, with 19 bases in between. This CDR3 region has 14 residues. Per germline, CDR1 ENHRY and CDR2 SYGVKD. The CDR3 loop reads CAARGGDRADTQYF. Here the CDR3 DNA reads TGTGCCGCCCGGGGTGGGGATCGAGCAGATACGCAGTATTTT.

The CDR3 region is CASSIRTGGSTEAFF. CDR3 sequence (DNA): TGTGCCAGTAGTATCCGCACAGGGGGAAGCACTGAAGCTTTCTTT. The rearrangement uses TRBV19 and TRBJ1-1; 8 bases align to TRBD1. Trimming at V came to 3 bases and at J to 4 bases, leaving 7 bases not matched to a gene. Germline V gene data show CDR1 as LNHDA and CDR2 as SQIVND (reference sequence). This CDR3 comprises 15 residues.

This clone is a singleton in its sample. The V call is TRBV25-1, the J call TRBJ2-7; D is possibly TRBD2 (6 bases). Trimming removed 5 bases at V and 1 base at J, with 12 bases between. Germline V gene data show CDR1 as MGHDK and CDR2 as SYGVNS. CDR3 length: 14 residues. The CDR3 here is CASSRSGPSYEQYF. The CDR3 region has the DNA TGTGCCAGCAGTCGGAGCGGGCCTTCCTACGAGCAGTACTTC.

This chain joins TRBV7-9 and TRBJ1-1, with 9 bases matching TRBD1. The CDR3 is 14 residues long. V shed 1 base and J 3 bases; nucleotides not matched to a gene: 0. CDR1 is SEHNR, CDR2 FQNEAQ, per germline (reference sequence). In nucleotides, the CDR3 is TGTGCCAGCAGCTTAGGGACAGGGGACACTGAAGCTTTCTTT. This gives the protein CASSLGTGDTEAFF.

V and J are TRBV28 and TRBJ1-6, with D possibly matching TRBD1 (5 bases). The CDR3 is made up of 19 amino acids. Trimming took off 8 bases at V and 5 bases at J, with 28 bases between the two ends. Germline V gene data show CDR1 as MDHEN and CDR2 as SYDVKM. The CDR3 loop is CASVMVGPSYRLNNSPLHF. The CDR3 coding sequence is TGTGCCAGCGTGATGGTGGGGCCCAGCTATCGACTTAATAATTCACCCCTCCACTTT.

This clone was seen a single time. The V and J genes are TRBV6-1 and TRBJ1-2; D remains unclear. Trimming cost V 7 bases and J 4 bases, with 16 bases left between them. There are 14 residues in the CDR3. Germline values: CDR1 MNHNS, CDR2 SASEGT. The CDR3 reads CASTQRADSYGYTF. The CDR3 DNA reads TGTGCCAGCACCCAAAGGGCAGATTCCTATGGCTACACCTTC.

The V call is TRBV18, the J call TRBJ2-3; 10 bases are a match to TRBD2. V was pared by 5 bases and J by 6 bases, with 2 bases of the junction left unmatched. Looked up from germline, CDR1 is KGHSH and CDR2 is LQKENI. The CDR3 totals 13 residues. CDR3 in DNA: TGTGCCAGCTCAGCAGCGGGGGGGGATACGCAGTATTTT. Its translation: CASSAAGGDTQYF.

The rearrangement uses TRBV9 and TRBJ2-3, with 10 bases matching TRBD2. J gave up 1 base and V 2 bases, and 10 bases lay outside the gene matches. This CDR3 is built from 18 residues. In germline, CDR1 is SGDLS, CDR2 YYNGEE. The CDR3 spells CASSVSGRAGAGTDTQYF. CDR3 sequence (DNA): TGTGCCAGCAGCGTCAGCGGGAGGGCAGGGGCCGGCACAGATACGCAGTATTTT.

The chain has TRBV7-2 and TRBJ1-1; D not resolved. The CDR3 consists of 13 residues. Germline V lookup: CDR1 SGHTA, CDR2 FQGNSA. The V end was cut by 7 bases, the J end by 5 bases, with 14 bases between. The CDR3 coding sequence is TGTGCCAGCACCGCCGTGGTTAGGACTGAAGCTTTCTTT. Its translation: CASTAVVRTEAFF.

This rearrangement joins TRBV19 to TRBJ2-7, with D maybe TRBD1 (6 bases). CDR3 size: 14 residues. V was trimmed by 7 bases and J by 3 bases, leaving 16 bases between them. Looked up from germline, CDR1 is LNHDA and CDR2 is SQIVND (reference sequence). This chain's CDR3 is CASKQGIAYYEQYF. The CDR3 DNA reads as TGTGCCAGTAAGCAGGGGATAGCGTACTACGAGCAGTACTTC. The variable domain in full, with the rest retrieved from reference TRBV19 and TRBJ2-7, is DGGITQSPKYLFRKEGQNVTLSCEQNLNHDAMYWYRQDPGQGLRLIYYSQIVNDFQKGDIAEGYSVSREKKESFPLTVTSAQKNPTAFYLCASKQGIAYYEQYFGPGTRLTVT.

The chain links TRBV29-1 to TRBJ1-1; no reliable D call. The V end was cut by 3 bases, the J end by 6 bases, with 14 bases between. Germline assignment: CDR1 SQVTM and CDR2 ANQGSEA. This CDR3 is 13 amino acids long. For the CDR3, the DNA is TGCAGCGTTGAGCGGGATGCGGGAGCTGAAGCTTTCTTT. Amino acids: CSVERDAGAEAFF.

The chain joins TRBV5-1 to TRBJ1-4; D is undetermined. With 2 bases removed from V and 0 bases from J, the gap between germline ends came to 5 bases. The length of the CDR3 is 14 residues. Germline assignment: CDR1 SGHRS and CDR2 YFSETQ. For the CDR3, the DNA is TGCGCCAGCAGCTTTGGATCAACTAATGAAAAACTGTTTTTT. Amino acids: CASSFGSTNEKLFF.

The gene calls are TRBV5-1 and TRBJ2-7; maybe TRBD2 (5 bases). Germline CDR1 reads SGHRS; CDR2 reads YFSETQ. V was cut by 0 bases and J by 2 bases, with 9 bases left in between. The CDR3 runs to 14 residues. The CDR3 DNA sequence: TGCGCCAGCAGCTTGGAAGGGAGAACCTACGAGCAGTACTTC. As protein: CASSLEGRTYEQYF.